This T cell receptor beta chain was sequenced for a study of naive and memory T cell subsets. This clonotype was seen repeatedly, ten times or more. As yet, its antigen is unknown. Study observations and caveats: Possibly reflecting memory cells re-expressing CD45RA, a few larger clonotypes occurred in naive repertoires, especially CD8. Diversity fell and Gini index rose from naive through CM, EM, EMRA.

V lost 3 bases and J 10 bases, leaving 13 bases between the germline ends. The CDR3 sequence is 14 residues long. Two oligonucleotides, mixed equimolar, formed the beta constant-region primer covering TRBC1 and TRBC2. Ligated cDNA was amplified by four rounds of PCR with nested alpha and beta constant-region primers and SP2. TCRdb itself ran the UMI-ligation and nested PCR reads through MiXCR, one entry per CDR3 protein. The table lists tens of thousands of distinct CDR3 sequences, approximately 10% of them singletons. Separate alpha and beta amplification began at the second PCR step. Sequential positive selection took CD4 T cells first, then CD8 T cells. Four subsets defined by CD45RA and CD27 were sorted after CD3, CD4, CD8 and live/dead staining.

The source material was naive CD4+ T cells from blood. The receptor's source is a human donor in good health. This chain connects TRBV12-3 or TRBV12-4 to TRBJ1-6; no clear D. Here the CDR3 DNA reads TGTGCCAGCAGTTTCGGCAGAAGAGGATCACCCCTCCACTTT. Translation gives CASSFGRRGSPLHF.